This T cell receptor beta chain was found in a study of cytomegalovirus exposure and HLA in healthy donors. This CDR3 is 18 amino acids long. The J segment lost 0 bases and the V segment lost 8 bases, leaving 13 bases of the junction unmatched. Germline loops: CDR1 MDHEN, CDR2 SYDVKM. This clone appeared a single time. It was with 60 Vbeta and 13 Jbeta primers that the PCR ran. Sequencing used immunoSEQ multiplex PCR; TCRdb keeps in-frame clones, though not all of them. The sample records around 160,000 clones, around 81% being singletons. This chain connects TRBV28 to TRBJ1-5; TRBD1 aligns across 10 bases. The sample was PBMCs. The TCR was taken from a woman in her thirties or forties in good health and CMV-seronegative. The CDR3 loop is CASDPPGDRGYSNQPQHF. The CDR3 DNA reads TGTGCCAGCGACCCTCCCGGGGACAGGGGATATAGCAATCAGCCCCAGCATTTT.